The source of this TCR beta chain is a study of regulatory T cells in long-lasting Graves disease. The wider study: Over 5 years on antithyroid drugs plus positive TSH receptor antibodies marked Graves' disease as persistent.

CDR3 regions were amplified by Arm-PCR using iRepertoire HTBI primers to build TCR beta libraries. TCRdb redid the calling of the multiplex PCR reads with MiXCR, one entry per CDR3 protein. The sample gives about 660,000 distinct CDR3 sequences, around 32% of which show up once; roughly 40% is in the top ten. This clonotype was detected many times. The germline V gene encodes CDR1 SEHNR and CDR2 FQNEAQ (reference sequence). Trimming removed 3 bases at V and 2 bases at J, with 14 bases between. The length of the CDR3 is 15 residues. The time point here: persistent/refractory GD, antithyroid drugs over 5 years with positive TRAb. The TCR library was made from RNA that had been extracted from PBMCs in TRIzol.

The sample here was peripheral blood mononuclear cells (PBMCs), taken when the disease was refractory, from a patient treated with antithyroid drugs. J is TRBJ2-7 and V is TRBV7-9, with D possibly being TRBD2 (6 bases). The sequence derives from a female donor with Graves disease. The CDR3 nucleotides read TGTGCCAGCAGCTTGCCTAGCGAGAAACCCTACGAGCAGTACTTC. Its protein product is CASSLPSEKPYEQYF.